One and the same sample provided the 26 T cell receptor beta chains below, sequenced in a study of T cells after yellow fever vaccination. One entry per CDR3 protein, called by TCRdb with MiXCR from the 5' RACE reads. The sample has 250,000 to 400,000 distinct CDR3 sequences; 4.1% are singletons. The sequencing used PBMCs, collected 5 days after the yellow fever booster vaccination. The receptors stem from a man younger than 35 who received the YFV17D yellow fever vaccine.

This clonotype occurred a few times. V and J are TRBV7-2 and TRBJ2-3; D is possibly TRBD2 (5 bases). This CDR3 has 14 residues. With 4 bases removed from V and 5 bases from J, the gap between germline ends came to 13 bases. Germline V gene lookup returns CDR1 SGHTA and CDR2 FQGNSA. The DNA of the CDR3 is TGTGCCAGCAGCTCCCTGGGAGTGAGAGATACGCAGTATTTT. Translation: CASSSLGVRDTQYF. The complete variable domain, with remaining parts taken from reference TRBV7-2 and TRBJ2-3, reads GAGVSQSPSNKVTEKGKDVELRCDPISGHTALYWYRQSLGQGLEFLIYFQGNSAPDKSGLPSDRFSAERTGGSVSTLTIQRTQQEDSAVYLCASSSLGVRDTQYFGPGTRLTVL.

This chain connects TRBV5-1 to TRBJ2-3; 10 bases are a match to TRBD2. CDR1 SGHRS and CDR2 YFSETQ come from the germline V gene. V was clipped by 4 bases and J by 7 bases; unmatched bases: 9. The CDR3 consists of 15 residues. CDR3 DNA sequence: TGCGCCAGCAGCGCAGCTAGCGGGGGTTCAAATACGCAGTATTTT. Translated, it gives CASSAASGGSNTQYF. Supplemented by reference TRBV5-1 and TRBJ2-3, the full variable domain reads KAGVTQTPRYLIKTRGQQVTLSCSPISGHRSVSWYQQTPGQGLQFLFEYFSETQRNKGNFPGRFSGRQFSNSRSEMNVSTLELGDSALYLCASSAASGGSNTQYFGPGTRLTVL.

V and J are TRBV7-9 and TRBJ2-5; the D is unclear. With the DNA end fitting TRBJ2-1 better, the J assignment may be wrong. Per the germline V gene, CDR1 is SEHNR and CDR2 is FQNEAQ (reference sequence). The CDR3 loop spans 14 amino acids. The CDR3 bases are TGTGCCAGCAGCCCCCTTTTGAGTCTAGATGAGCAGTTCTTC. Translating gives CASSPLLSLDEQFF.

This chain uses TRBV4-3 with TRBJ1-5, with D uncertain. Germline V CDR1 and CDR2: LGHNA, YSLEER. The CDR3 spans 14 residues. With 0 bases removed from V and 6 bases from J, the gap between germline ends came to 9 bases. DNA for the CDR3: TGCGCCAGCAGCCAAGAACGATTCGGTCAGCCCCAGCATTTT. Translation gives CASSQERFGQPQHF.

This clonotype was seen ten or more times. The rearrangement links TRBV29-1 to TRBJ1-1, with TRBD1 as a possible D gene (5 bases). Germline V gene lookup returns CDR1 SQVTM and CDR2 ANQGSEA. The CDR3 totals 11 residues. V dropped 5 bases and J dropped 10 bases, with 14 bases sitting between them. The CDR3 DNA sequence: TGCAGCGTTTTCGGGACGGTAAGAGCTTTCTTT. Its translation is CSVFGTVRAFF.

The sample holds a few counts of this clonotype. V usage is TRBV20-1 and J usage is TRBJ2-1; 9 bases agree with TRBD2. V was clipped by 0 bases and J by 6 bases; unmatched bases: 6. The CDR3 has 15 residues. Germline CDR1 reads DFQATT; CDR2 reads SNEGSKA (reference sequence). DNA of the CDR3: TGCAGTGCTAGAGATCCAGCGGGGGGCCGCAATGAGCAGTTCTTC. It translates to CSARDPAGGRNEQFF.

The chain has TRBV20-1 and TRBJ2-7; weak D call: TRBD1 (8 bases). The CDR3 sequence is 12 residues long. The germline V gene encodes CDR1 DFQATT and CDR2 SNEGSKA (reference sequence). CDR3 nucleotide sequence: TGCAGTGCTCTCTCTGGGAGGGGACAGGTGTCCGTC. The encoded protein is CSALSGRGQVSV.

This chain uses TRBV4-1 with TRBJ2-1; D unclear. The CDR3 loop spans 16 amino acids. In germline, CDR1 is MGHRA, CDR2 YSYEKL. V gave up 3 bases and J gave up 0 bases, with 12 bases separating them. CDR3 amino acids: CASSQVITSSYNEQFF. The DNA for the CDR3 is TGCGCCAGCAGCCAGGTCATTACGAGCTCCTACAATGAGCAGTTCTTC.

This sequence joins TRBV5-4 and TRBJ2-6; D call uncertain. Germline V gene data show CDR1 as SGHNT and CDR2 as YYREEE (reference sequence). This CDR3 has 16 residues. V was trimmed by 4 bases and J by 0 bases, leaving 11 bases between them. In nucleotides, the CDR3 is TGTGCCAGCAGCACGGAGCAAAGCTCTGGGGCCAACGTCCTGACTTTC. This translates into CASSTEQSSGANVLTF.

The sample holds many counts of this clonotype. The rearrangement links TRBV6-2 or TRBV6-3 to TRBJ2-1; 8 bases are shared with TRBD2. Trimming took 1 base from V and 7 from J; bases not matched to a gene: 6. This CDR3 has 15 residues. Per the germline V gene, CDR1 is MNHEY and CDR2 is SVGEGT. The CDR3 reads CASSYYDGGGNEQFF. The CDR3 DNA reads as TGTGCCAGCAGTTACTATGACGGGGGGGGAAATGAGCAGTTCTTC.

DNA for the CDR3: TGTGCCAGCAGGGCGACTGTGTTCTACGAGCAGTACTTC. It yields the protein CASRATVFYEQYF. The chain joins TRBV6-2 or TRBV6-3 to TRBJ2-7; D ambiguous. The V gene's germline CDR1 is MNHEY and CDR2 SVGEGT. V gave up 6 bases and J gave up 3 bases, with 12 bases separating them. This CDR3 contains 13 residues.

The table lists this clonotype with many counts. This chain links TRBV5-1 with TRBJ1-1; TRBD1 is a possible D gene (5 bases). CDR3 length: 13 residues. The germline V gene has CDR1 SGHRS and CDR2 YFSETQ. Trimming took 3 bases from V and 6 from J, leaving 12 bases between them. The CDR3, as DNA: TGCGCCAGCAGCTACAATACAGGAGCTGAAGCTTTCTTT. Its translation: CASSYNTGAEAFF.

In this sample, this clonotype turned up a few times. The chain links TRBV7-9 to TRBJ1-3; D gene uncertain. Trimming stripped 4 bases from V and 0 bases from J, with 16 bases between. The CDR3 loop spans 17 amino acids. The germline V gene encodes CDR1 SEHNR and CDR2 FQNEAQ (reference sequence). CDR3 DNA: TGTGCCAGCAGCTCCAGACGGGCGGCCGACTCTGGAAACACCATATATTTT. It specifies CASSSRRAADSGNTIYF.

The chain recombines TRBV6-2 or TRBV6-3 with TRBJ1-1, with a possible D match to TRBD1 (5 bases). V lost 2 bases and J lost 8, with 9 bases in between. Per germline, CDR1 MNHEY and CDR2 SVGEGT. This CDR3 has 12 amino acids. Here the CDR3 DNA reads TGTGCCAGCAGTTACGTTCGGGGGGAAGCTTTCTTT. Encoded protein: CASSYVRGEAFF.

The chain joins TRBV5-1 to TRBJ2-1; TRBD2 aligns across 9 bases. Germline V gene sequence: CDR1 SGHRS, CDR2 YFSETQ. Trimming removed 3 bases from V and 1 base from J; junction bases left unmatched: 8. The CDR3 sequence is 17 residues long. CDR3: CASSSAGGPGSYNEQFF. Here the CDR3 DNA reads TGCGCCAGCAGCTCCGCGGGGGGGCCGGGGTCCTACAATGAGCAGTTCTTC. Full variable domain (remainder filled in from reference TRBV5-1 and TRBJ2-1): KAGVTQTPRYLIKTRGQQVTLSCSPISGHRSVSWYQQTPGQGLQFLFEYFSETQRNKGNFPGRFSGRQFSNSRSEMNVSTLELGDSALYLCASSSAGGPGSYNEQFFGPGTRLTVL.

This clonotype was counted only a few times. This rearrangement joins TRBV9 to TRBJ2-3; D remains ambiguous. The germline CDR1 and CDR2 sequences are SGDLS and YYNGEE. This CDR3 has 15 amino acids. Trimming left V 0 bases short and J 2 bases short, with 10 bases between. CDR3 sequence reads: CASSVGGPTTDTQYF. In DNA form, the CDR3 reads TGTGCCAGCAGCGTAGGAGGCCCGACCACAGATACGCAGTATTTT.

In this sample, this clonotype turned up many times. V and J are TRBV21-1 and TRBJ2-3; the DNA was not compared with TRBD1, the D call given in the table. TRBV21-1 is a recognized pseudogene. The CDR3 is made up of 15 amino acids. The CDR3 reads CASTPMRGASDTQYF. CDR3 in DNA: TGTGCCAGCACCCCCATGCGGGGGGCGTCAGATACGCAGTATTTT.

The rearrangement links TRBV20-1 to TRBJ2-2, with 9 bases fitting TRBD2. The V gene end was trimmed by 2 bases and the J gene end by 6 bases; junction bases not matched to a gene: 4. Germline V lookup: CDR1 DFQATT, CDR2 SNEGSKA (reference sequence). The CDR3 is 14 amino acids. CDR3 in amino acids: CSARPSGVPGELFF. The CDR3 DNA follows: TGCAGTGCTAGACCTAGCGGGGTCCCCGGGGAGCTGTTTTTT.

The CDR3 bases are TGCGCCAGCAGCCTGGGGGACAGTGACTCCGAGCAGTACGTC. Protein: CASSLGDSDSEQYV. The V gene is TRBV5-1, the J gene TRBJ2-7; 7 nucleotides match TRBD1. Germline V lookup: CDR1 SGHRS, CDR2 YFSETQ. The CDR3 totals 14 residues. V was clipped by 4 bases and J by 6 bases; unmatched bases: 10.

This clonotype was seen repeatedly, ten times or more. The chain is built from TRBV5-1 and TRBJ2-1, with 8 bases identical to TRBD2. CDR1 and CDR2 from the germline V gene are SGHRS and YFSETQ. This CDR3 is 15 amino acids long. Unmatched junction bases numbered 8, after V lost 1 base and J lost 8 bases. Here the CDR3 reads CASSLKRGLSDEQFF. CDR3 bases: TGCGCCAGCAGCTTGAAGCGGGGGCTCAGCGATGAGCAGTTCTTC.

This chain joins TRBV7-2 and TRBJ1-1; no clear D. V lost 3 bases to trimming and J lost 0 bases, with 8 bases between them. This CDR3 has 14 amino acids. Germline CDR1 SGHTA, CDR2 FQGNSA. DNA of the CDR3: TGTGCCAGCAGCTTTGCCGGCGTGAACACTGAAGCTTTCTTT. It translates to CASSFAGVNTEAFF.

The sample holds many counts of this clonotype. The J gene is TRBJ1-2, the V gene TRBV4-1; D unresolved. The CDR3 is 15 amino acids. The germline CDR1 and CDR2 sequences are MGHRA and YSYEKL. With 0 bases removed from V and 4 bases from J, the gap between germline ends came to 12 bases. The CDR3 here is CASSQDRGVGYGYTF. CDR3 sequence (DNA): TGCGCCAGCAGCCAAGATCGCGGGGTAGGCTATGGCTACACCTTC.

This clonotype was observed at least ten times. V is TRBV28 and J is TRBJ2-3; D possibly corresponds to TRBD1 (5 bases). V gave up 6 bases and J gave up 1 base, with 8 bases separating them. There are 13 residues in the CDR3. The germline V gene has CDR1 MDHEN and CDR2 SYDVKM. The CDR3 DNA is TGTGCCAGCAGCAGGGATGGCACAGATACGCAGTATTTT. Encoded protein: CASSRDGTDTQYF.

The chain joins TRBV29-1 to TRBJ1-5, with TRBD1 identical over 8 bases. Germline lookup yields CDR1 SQVTM and CDR2 ANQGSEA. The CDR3 loop spans 13 amino acids. J lost 4 bases, V lost 6 bases, and 5 bases had no gene match. The CDR3 nucleotides are TGCAGCGTCTCAGGGGGCAGTAATCAGCCCCAGCATTTT. Its translation: CSVSGGSNQPQHF.

This clonotype was detected many times. This chain connects TRBV7-9 to TRBJ2-5, with 10 bases identical to TRBD1. Germline lookup yields CDR1 SEHNR and CDR2 FQNEAQ (reference sequence). Trimming at V came to 3 bases and at J to 5 bases, leaving 6 bases not matched to a gene. CDR3 length: 15 residues. The CDR3 loop is CASSFRDRGWETQYF. The CDR3 DNA reads TGTGCCAGCAGCTTCCGGGACAGGGGTTGGGAGACCCAGTACTTC. The variable domain in full, completed from reference TRBV7-9 and TRBJ2-5, reads DTGVSQNPRHKITKRGQNVTFRCDPISEHNRLYWYRQTLGQGPEFLTYFQNEAQLEKSRLLSDRFSAERPKGSFSTLEIQRTEQGDSAMYLCASSFRDRGWETQYFGPGTRLLVL.

This clonotype showed up many times. This chain joins TRBV7-2 and TRBJ2-3; 9 bases match TRBD1. Germline loops: CDR1 SGHTA, CDR2 FQGNSA. The CDR3 runs to 15 residues. V dropped 5 bases and J dropped 5; count of bases not matched to a gene: 8. The CDR3 loop reads CASSPRTGARDTQYF. The CDR3 nucleotides are TGTGCCAGCAGCCCGAGGACAGGGGCTAGAGATACGCAGTATTTT. The entire variable domain, with the rest obtained from reference TRBV7-2 and TRBJ2-3, is as follows: GAGVSQSPSNKVTEKGKDVELRCDPISGHTALYWYRQSLGQGLEFLIYFQGNSAPDKSGLPSDRFSAERTGGSVSTLTIQRTQQEDSAVYLCASSPRTGARDTQYFGPGTRLTVL.